The present TCR beta chain was sequenced within a study of T-cell memory formation after mild COVID-19. Study outcomes and limitations: Among clones peaking at day 37 in the second wave, SARS-CoV-2 specificity remained unconfirmed. Most CD4+ clones that shrank were in CM and EM, while CD8+ ones turned up in EMRA.

Trimming took 3 bases from V and 1 from J; bases not matched to a gene: 8. The CDR3 spans 16 residues. In the case of this clonotype: The antigen is unknown.

TCRdb processed the 5' RACE reads anew with MiXCR; each CDR3 protein has one entry. The repertoire holds more than 150,000 distinct CDR3 sequences, with roughly 18% as singletons. This receptor was taken from a man younger than 35 who had mild COVID-19 (a few samples of this study predate the infection). Cell type and time point are not known. The specimen sequenced was PBMCs or a T cell subset sorted from them (not recorded which). The rearrangement uses TRBV12-3 or TRBV12-4 and TRBJ1-2, with 7 bases aligning to TRBD1. CDR3 DNA sequence: TGTGCCAGCAGTTTTTACAGGGGATGGGATAACTATGGCTACACCTTC. As protein: CASSFYRGWDNYGYTF.